This T cell receptor beta chain appears in the sequencing data of a study of long-term antiretroviral therapy in people with HIV. General observations from the study: Diversity went up after ART and still fell short of transplant donor controls. Regardless of time point, clones expanded before ART dominated the repertoire.

CDR1 and CDR2 (germline): SGHNT, YYREEE (reference sequence). This CDR3 is built from 13 residues. V gave up 3 bases and J gave up 9 bases, with 13 bases separating them. For this clone: Its antigen is unknown.

With survey level as its setting, the immunoSEQ assay was v3.0. The table came from immunoSEQ multiplex PCR; TCRdb's copy has only in-frame clones and leaves some out. The repertoire holds approximately 25,000 clones, approximately 79% seen once, with 11% in the top ten. The material was unsorted PBMCs, obtained 2.1 years after starting antiretroviral therapy. The origin of this receptor is a young man with HIV. The chain recombines TRBV5-4 with TRBJ2-1; either TRBD1 or TRBD2 may fit D (5 bases each). The CDR3 protein is CASSSPGTPEQFF. CDR3 nucleotide sequence: TGTGCCAGCAGCTCACCCGGGACCCCTGAGCAGTTCTTC.